This is a list of T cell receptor beta chains from one sample in a study of shared clonotypes between healthy human individuals. Generated by immunoSEQ multiplex PCR, the TCRdb table keeps only in-frame clones and is missing some. This sample carries around 2,000,000 clones, 90% to 95% of them seen once, and the ten largest clones take 0.1% to 0.15%. Sequencing was done on a sample of naive CD4+ T cells sorted from blood. Source of these receptors: a man aged 18 to 35 in good health. Both conserved end residues are part of each CDR3. The D gene is left open where the match is weak. Expanded clones are given a class, and other clones once, few, many or no size at all.

cdr3_length,v_call,d_call,clone_size,j_call,cdr3_nt,cdr3_aa
14,TRBV28,TRBD1,once,TRBJ1-1,TGTGCCAGCAGCCAAGGGGACAGGGACGCTGAAGCTTTCTTT,CASSQGDRDAEAFF
14,TRBV13,.,.,TRBJ2-7,TGTGCCAGCAGCCCGGGGGGCCGCTCCTACGAGCAGTACTTC,CASSPGGRSYEQYF
15,TRBV5-8,.,.,TRBJ2-2,TGTGCCAGCAGCTTGGGGAGGAGGGACACCGGGGAGCTGTTTTTT,CASSLGRRDTGELFF
18,TRBV18,.,.,TRBJ2-1,TGTGCCAGCTCACCACCGATTTCCGACACGAGCTCCTACAATGAGCAGTTCTTC,CASSPPISDTSSYNEQFF
19,TRBV11-2,TRBD2,.,TRBJ2-5,TGTGCCAGCAGCCCTCGGACTAGCGGGGGGGCTGGGGGCAAAGAGACCCAGTACTTC,CASSPRTSGGAGGKETQYF
14,TRBV9,.,.,TRBJ1-6,TGTGCCAGCACCCGGGGGGGGGATCATTCACCCCTCCACTTT,CASTRGGDHSPLHF
13,TRBV29-1,TRBD1,.,TRBJ2-3,TGCAGTATAGGGACAGGCGAAACAGATACGCAGTATTTT,CSIGTGETDTQYF
14,TRBV18,.,.,TRBJ1-2,TGTGCCAGCTCACCACCGGTCCGGACAAATGGCTACACCTTC,CASSPPVRTNGYTF
13,TRBV18,.,.,TRBJ1-2,TGTGCCAGCTCACAGGGGTCAGACTATGGCTACACCTTC,CASSQGSDYGYTF
13,TRBV9,TRBD1,.,TRBJ1-1,TGTGCCAGCAGCGGATCGGCAGGGGGCTTGGCTTTCTTT,CASSGSAGGLAFF
16,TRBV4-1,TRBD2,.,TRBJ2-5,TGCGCCAGCAGCCAAGACCGGGGGGGTTCTTGGGAGACCCAGTACTTC,CASSQDRGGSWETQYF
16,TRBV10-3,TRBD2,.,TRBJ2-7,TGTGCCATCAGCCCCGGGGGCCTACTAGCGGACTACGAGCAGTACTTC,CAISPGGLLADYEQYF
16,TRBV29-1,.,.,TRBJ1-4,TGCAGCGTCCAGGGAGATCTGAGGGAAAAAAATGAAAAACTGTTTTTT,CSVQGDLREKNEKLFF
16,TRBV10-3,.,.,TRBJ1-3,TGTGCCATCAGGACCGGGACCCAAAGCTCTGGAAACACCATATATTTT,CAIRTGTQSSGNTIYF
13,TRBV11-2,.,once,TRBJ1-1,TGTGCCAGCAGTTCCATTAGGGGGGCTGAAGCTTTCTTT,CASSSIRGAEAFF
13,TRBV6-1,TRBD1,.,TRBJ2-7,TGTGCCACCATAGGAGTCAGGGGGAGTGAGCAGTACTTC,CATIGVRGSEQYF
17,TRBV28,TRBD1,.,TRBJ1-4,TGTGCCAGCAGTTTACCTAGACAGGGGACAACTAATGAAAAACTGTTTTTT,CASSLPRQGTTNEKLFF